This T cell receptor beta chain derives from a study of regulatory T cells in long-lasting Graves disease (dated by TCRdb to about 2021). Some background on the complete study: Persistent Graves' disease was defined as antithyroid drug treatment for over 5 years with persistently positive TSH receptor autoantibodies. The study was conducted in China and was registered as a clinical trial. TCR sequencing covered 13 persistent and approximately 20 newly diagnosed Graves' disease patients, approximately 33 samples in total. Persistent Graves' disease patients were compared with newly diagnosed Graves' disease patients by peripheral blood TCR sequencing and RNA sequencing. In the clinical cohort, patients with persistent Graves' disease had used antithyroid drugs for an average of around 9.9 years.

Read against the paper, the sample's time point label means: persistent/refractory GD, antithyroid drugs over 5 years with positive TRAb. RNA was extracted from PBMCs in TRIzol for both TCR sequencing and RNA sequencing. The diagnosis of Graves' disease was made according to American Thyroid Association guidelines. Patients for the study were recruited at an endocrinology department in Xi'an, China. Each patient gave 7 to 9.5 milliliters of peripheral blood, collected in an EDTA anticoagulant tube. Ficoll Paque Plus density gradient separation was used to isolate PBMCs, and no further T cell sorting was performed. RNA quality was checked with an Agilent 2100 Bioanalyzer and agarose gel, and concentration with a NanoDrop 2000. A word on this clonotype: Its antigen is still unknown. Nothing much larger sits one base from this clone, and base qualities are not available.

The method behind the library was multiplex PCR. For sequencing, an Illumina HiSeq 4000 was employed. iRepertoire HTBI primers and Arm-PCR amplification of CDR3 regions were used to construct TCR beta libraries. PCR products were gel purified before sequencing. Per the authors' processing: Gene usage analysis of CDR3 amino acid clonotypes relied on the roughly 60 TRBV and 13 to 15 TRBJ segments identified across samples. Filtered high-quality paired reads were merged into contigs using COPE and FqMerger. BLAST was used to align contigs to IMGT TRBV, TRBD and TRBJ reference genes, and CDR3 was defined according to IMGT. Any clonotype with a frequency above 0.1% was classified as a highly expanded clone. Repertoire diversity was measured by Shannon entropy, and V-J evenness by the Gini coefficient. Public clonotypes were defined as clonotypes shared by more than one individual. The public reads were run again by TCRdb, first through fastp at Q25 and then through MiXCR, and only productive beta chains were kept. Rows are combined by CDR3 protein, so each entry shows the most common genes and DNA. The V and J calls reflect TCRdb's pipeline rather than the authors' work. The sample contains about 470,000 distinct CDR3 sequences, under 25% of them found a single time. 7% to 10% of the sample is held by the ten biggest clonotypes.

According to the germline V gene, CDR1 reads MNHNS and CDR2 reads SASEGT. The CDR3 has 15 amino acids, counting the end cysteine and phenylalanine. This entry keeps only the CDR3 DNA: 45 bases, framed from base 1. V has 5 bases trimmed and J has 6 bases trimmed; junction bases matching no gene number 7. The investigation overall reported the following: The authors noted that the small sample size was a limitation that may lower accuracy. Compared with newly diagnosed patients, persistent Graves' disease patients had lower TCR Shannon entropy and fewer highly expanded clones, which suggests clonal expansion. More public clonotypes were shared among persistent patients (roughly 2,900) than among newly diagnosed patients (966). Peripheral blood alone was examined, since thyroid tissue, which constituted the primary lesion, could not be accessed. Persistent disease showed preferential use of TRBV28, TRBJ1-2 and TRBJ2-5, whereas newly diagnosed disease favored TRBV20-1 and TRBJ2-1. Only the TCR beta chain was sequenced and analyzed.

The sequence derives from a female donor with Graves disease. Sequences were derived from peripheral blood mononuclear cells (PBMCs), sampled when the disease was refractory, from a patient treated with antithyroid drugs. In this chain, TRBV6-1 is recombined with TRBJ2-7, and TRBD2 matches 13 of the central bases. The nucleotide sequence is given as TGTGCCAGCAGTCGCGGGACTAGCGGGATCGGCGAGCAGTACTTC. The encoded protein is CASSRGTSGIGEQYF.